The clone carrying this T cell receptor beta chain was counted ten times or more. This sample was included in a study of breast tumors, draining lymph nodes, adjacent tissues. The CDR3 contains 15 residues. The V segment lost 1 base and the J segment 5 bases; nucleotides outside the gene matches: 6. The V gene's germline CDR1 is MGHRA and CDR2 YSYEKL. Each CDR3 protein is one row after TCRdb ran MiXCR on the multiplex PCR reads. The sample includes approximately 200,000 distinct CDR3 sequences, approximately 33% of them seen just once. Breast cancer patients provided tissue from their axillary draining lymph nodes.

The V and J genes are TRBV4-1 and TRBJ1-2, with TRBD1 matching over 8 bases. The sequencing input was axillary lymph node tissue. The TCR was taken from a female donor with breast cancer. Some clones in this sample may be carry-over from other donors' samples. CDR3 sequence (DNA): TGCGCCAGCAGCCAAGCCGGACAGGGAGGATATGGCTACACCTTC. This sequence encodes CASSQAGQGGYGYTF.